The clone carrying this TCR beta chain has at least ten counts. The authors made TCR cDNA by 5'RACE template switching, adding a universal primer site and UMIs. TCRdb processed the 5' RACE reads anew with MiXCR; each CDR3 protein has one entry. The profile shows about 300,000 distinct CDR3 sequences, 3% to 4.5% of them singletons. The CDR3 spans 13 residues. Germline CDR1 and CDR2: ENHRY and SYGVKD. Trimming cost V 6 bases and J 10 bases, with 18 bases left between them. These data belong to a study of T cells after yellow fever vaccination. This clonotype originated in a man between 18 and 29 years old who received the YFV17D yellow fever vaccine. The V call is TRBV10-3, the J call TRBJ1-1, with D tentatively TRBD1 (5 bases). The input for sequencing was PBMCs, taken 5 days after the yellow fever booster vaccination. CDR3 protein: CAIRGQGALGAFF. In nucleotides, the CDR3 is TGTGCCATCAGGGGTCAAGGGGCATTAGGAGCTTTCTTT.